The 3 T cell receptor beta chains given below trace back to one sample, sequenced in a study of T cell clonality in common variable immunodeficiency. Some clones are missing from TCRdb's copy, which holds only in-frame ones; the method was immunoSEQ multiplex PCR. The specimen gives around 47,000 clones without singletons; the ten biggest hold approximately 2%. Material for sequencing was peripheral blood mononuclear cells. These receptors were collected from a person aged 18-70 years in good health.

This clone was detected a few times. The read falls 3 residues short of the CDR3 end, and the missing part is taken from the germline J gene. The rearrangement uses TRBV2 and TRBJ2-7; the D gene is possibly TRBD1 (6 bases). V was trimmed by 8 bases and J by 4 bases, leaving 15 bases between them. CDR3 length: 13 amino acids. Looked up from germline, CDR1 is SNHLY and CDR2 is FYNNEI. The CDR3 loop reads CASGEQGLYEQYF. CDR3 DNA, as far as it was read: TGTGCCAGCGGAGAACAGGGTTTGTACGAG.

This clone was seen many times. The CDR3 extends 3 residues past the end of the read, so its final part is completed from the germline J gene. V and J are TRBV10-1 and TRBJ2-3; TRBD2 agrees at 9 bases. CDR1 and CDR2 from the germline V gene are WNHNN and SYGVQD (reference sequence). CDR3 length: 17 amino acids. The trim removed 4 bases at V and 5 bases at J, leaving 13 bases unmatched. The CDR3 loop is CASSATGTSPGKDTQYF. The sequenced part of the CDR3 DNA is TGCGCCAGCAGTGCTACCGGGACTAGCCCGGGGAAAGATACG.

This clone was seen at least ten times. The CDR3 goes on 3 residues after the read ends, and that part is filled in from the germline J gene. V and J are TRBV5-6 and TRBJ2-5; possible D gene TRBD2, 6 bases. The CDR3 covers 14 residues. CDR1 is SGHDT and CDR2 is YYEEEE in the germline V gene. The V end was cut by 2 bases, the J end by 1 base, with 9 bases between. The CDR3 DNA, read in part, is TGTGCCAGCAGCTTTATGGGGGGCCAAGAGACC. It codes for CASSFMGGQET. The CDR3 reads in full as CASSFMGGQETQYF.